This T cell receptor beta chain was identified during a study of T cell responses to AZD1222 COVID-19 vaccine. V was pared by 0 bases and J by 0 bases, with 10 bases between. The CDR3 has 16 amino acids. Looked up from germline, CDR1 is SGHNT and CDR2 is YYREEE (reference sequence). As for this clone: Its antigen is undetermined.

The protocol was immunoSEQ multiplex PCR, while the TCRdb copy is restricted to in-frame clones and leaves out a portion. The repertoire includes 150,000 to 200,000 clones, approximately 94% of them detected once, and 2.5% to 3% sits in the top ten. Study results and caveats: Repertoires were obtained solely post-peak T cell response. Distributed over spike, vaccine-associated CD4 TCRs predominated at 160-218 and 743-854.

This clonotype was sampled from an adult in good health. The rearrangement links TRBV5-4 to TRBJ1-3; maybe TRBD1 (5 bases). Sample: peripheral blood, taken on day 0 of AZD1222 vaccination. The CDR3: CASSLGQTYSGNTIYF. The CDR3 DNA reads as TGTGCCAGCAGCTTGGGACAGACTTACTCTGGAAACACCATATATTTT.